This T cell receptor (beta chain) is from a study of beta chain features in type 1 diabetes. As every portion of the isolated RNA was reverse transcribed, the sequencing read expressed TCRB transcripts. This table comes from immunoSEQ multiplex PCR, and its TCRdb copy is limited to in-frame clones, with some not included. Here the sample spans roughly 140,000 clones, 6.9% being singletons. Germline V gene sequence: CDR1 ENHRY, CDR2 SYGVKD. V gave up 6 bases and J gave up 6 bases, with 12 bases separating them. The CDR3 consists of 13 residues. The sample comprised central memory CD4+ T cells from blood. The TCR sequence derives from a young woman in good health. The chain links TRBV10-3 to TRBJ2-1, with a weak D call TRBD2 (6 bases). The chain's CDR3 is CAIRGGIPNEQFF. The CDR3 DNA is TGTGCCATCAGGGGCGGGATCCCCAATGAGCAGTTCTTC.